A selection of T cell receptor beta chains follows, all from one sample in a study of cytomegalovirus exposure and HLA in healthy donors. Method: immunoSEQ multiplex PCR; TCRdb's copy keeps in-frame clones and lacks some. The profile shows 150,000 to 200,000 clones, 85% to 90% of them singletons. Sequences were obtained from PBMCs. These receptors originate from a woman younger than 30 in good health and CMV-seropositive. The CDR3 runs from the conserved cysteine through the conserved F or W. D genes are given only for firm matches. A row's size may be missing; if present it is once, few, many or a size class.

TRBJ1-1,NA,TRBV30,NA,TGTGCCTGGGCAAGGGGGACTGAAGCTTTCTTT,CAWARGTEAFF
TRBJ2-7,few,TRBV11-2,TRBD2,TGTGCCAGCAGCCTCCCCGCTTCGGGGGGCGAGCAGTACTTC,CASSLPASGGEQYF
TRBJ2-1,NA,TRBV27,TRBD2,TGTGCCAGCAGTTCCCGTGGGGGGAGGGCTAGCGGGAGGTGGTACAATGAGCAGTTCTTC,CASSSRGGRASGRWYNEQFF
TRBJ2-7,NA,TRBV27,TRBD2,TGTGCCAGCAGGCCGTCGGGAGGGCCTTACGAGCAGTACTTC,CASRPSGGPYEQYF
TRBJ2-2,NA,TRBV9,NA,TGTGCCAGCAGCGTACGGGACTCGGGGATTCTTACCGGGGAGCTGTTTTTT,CASSVRDSGILTGELFF
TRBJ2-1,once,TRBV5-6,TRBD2,TGTGCCAGCAGCTCTCTAGCGGAATACAATGAGCAGTTCTTC,CASSSLAEYNEQFF
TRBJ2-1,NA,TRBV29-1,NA,TGCAGCGTTGAAGGGTCCAGGGGCAATGAGCAGTTCTTC,CSVEGSRGNEQFF
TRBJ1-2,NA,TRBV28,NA,TGTGCCAGCAGTTTGGGCGATTACTATGGCTACACCTTC,CASSLGDYYGYTF
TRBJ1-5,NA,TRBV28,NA,TGTGCCAGCAGTTTATTAGGGGCAAGTAATCAGCCCCAGCATTTT,CASSLLGASNQPQHF
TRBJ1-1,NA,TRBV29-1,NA,TGCAGCGTCCATGAGGAGAACACTGAAGCTTTCTTT,CSVHEENTEAFF
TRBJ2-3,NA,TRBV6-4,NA,TGTGCCAGCAGTGACCGGCGGGGAATCGGCACAGATACGCAGTATTTT,CASSDRRGIGTDTQYF
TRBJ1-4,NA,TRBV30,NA,TGTGCCTGGAGTGTTAAGACAGCCGTAGGTGAAAAACTGTTTTTT,CAWSVKTAVGEKLFF